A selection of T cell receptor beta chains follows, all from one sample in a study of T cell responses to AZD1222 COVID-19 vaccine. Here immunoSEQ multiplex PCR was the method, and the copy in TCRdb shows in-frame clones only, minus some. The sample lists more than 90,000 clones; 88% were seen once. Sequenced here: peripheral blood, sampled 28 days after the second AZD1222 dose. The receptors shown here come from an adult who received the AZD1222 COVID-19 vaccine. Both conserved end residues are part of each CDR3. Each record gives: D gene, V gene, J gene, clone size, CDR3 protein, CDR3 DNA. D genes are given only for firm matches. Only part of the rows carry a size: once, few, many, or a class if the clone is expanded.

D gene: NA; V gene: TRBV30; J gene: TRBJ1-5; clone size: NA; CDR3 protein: CAWSVDQRQPQHF; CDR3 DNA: TGTGCCTGGAGTGTGGACCAGCGGCAGCCCCAGCATTTT
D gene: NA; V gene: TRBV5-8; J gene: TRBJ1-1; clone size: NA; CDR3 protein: CASSSTGTYTNTEAFF; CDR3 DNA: TGTGCCAGCAGCTCCACCGGAACTTACACAAACACTGAAGCTTTCTTT
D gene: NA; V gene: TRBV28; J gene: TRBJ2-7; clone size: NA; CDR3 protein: CASLGRGRGVDEQYF; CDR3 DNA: TGTGCCAGCCTCGGCCGGGGGAGAGGAGTAGACGAGCAGTACTTC
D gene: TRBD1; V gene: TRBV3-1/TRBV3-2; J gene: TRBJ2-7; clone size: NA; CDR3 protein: CASSLGQGRYEQYF; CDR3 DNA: TGTGCCAGCAGCCTGGGACAGGGGAGGTACGAGCAGTACTTC
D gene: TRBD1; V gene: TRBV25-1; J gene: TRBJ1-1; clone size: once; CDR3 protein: CASSEWAGGNTEAFF; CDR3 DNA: TGTGCCAGCAGTGAATGGGCAGGGGGGAACACTGAAGCTTTCTTT
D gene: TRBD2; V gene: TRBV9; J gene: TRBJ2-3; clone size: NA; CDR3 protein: CASSVGTSGRTDTQYF; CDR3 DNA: TGTGCCAGCAGCGTCGGGACTAGCGGCCGCACAGATACGCAGTATTTT
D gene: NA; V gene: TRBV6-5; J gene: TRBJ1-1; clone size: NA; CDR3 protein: CASSPGTDLGAFF; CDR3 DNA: TGTGCCAGCAGCCCCGGGACGGATCTTGGTGCTTTCTTT
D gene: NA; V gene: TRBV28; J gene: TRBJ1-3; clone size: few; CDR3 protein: CASSLVGVSGNTIYF; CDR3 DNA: TGTGCCAGCAGTTTAGTCGGAGTCTCTGGAAACACCATATATTTT
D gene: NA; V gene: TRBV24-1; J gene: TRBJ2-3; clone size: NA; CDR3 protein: CATSDRGSSHVDTQYF; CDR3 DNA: TGTGCCACCAGTGATCGTGGGAGTTCTCATGTTGATACGCAGTATTTT
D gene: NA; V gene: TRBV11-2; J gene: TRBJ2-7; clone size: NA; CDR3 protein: CASSIVGGGSYEQYF; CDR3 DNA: TGTGCCAGCAGCATAGTGGGAGGGGGGTCCTACGAGCAGTACTTC
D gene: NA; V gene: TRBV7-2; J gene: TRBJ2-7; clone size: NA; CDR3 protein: CASSGATTYEQYF; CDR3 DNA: TGTGCCAGCAGCGGGGCCACCACCTACGAGCAGTACTTC
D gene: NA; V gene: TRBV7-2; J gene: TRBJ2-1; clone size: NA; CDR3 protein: CASTPRRGNEQFF; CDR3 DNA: TGTGCCAGCACGCCTAGAAGGGGCAATGAGCAGTTCTTC
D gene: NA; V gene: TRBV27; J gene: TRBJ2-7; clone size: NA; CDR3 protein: CASSPRVGYEQYF; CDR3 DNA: TGTGCCAGCAGCCCTCGGGTGGGGTACGAGCAGTACTTC
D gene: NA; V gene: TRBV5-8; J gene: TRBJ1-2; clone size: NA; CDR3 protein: CASSLERIPYGYTF; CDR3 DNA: TGTGCCAGCAGCTTGGAACGGATCCCCTATGGCTACACCTTC
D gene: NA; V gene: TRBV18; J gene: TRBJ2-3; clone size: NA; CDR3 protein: CASSPLTVSTDTQYF; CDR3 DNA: TGTGCCAGCTCACCACTTACGGTTAGCACAGATACGCAGTATTTT
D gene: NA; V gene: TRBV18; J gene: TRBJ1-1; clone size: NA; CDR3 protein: CASSPMEVGSGAFF; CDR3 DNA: TGTGCCAGCTCACCAATGGAGGTAGGGTCGGGGGCTTTCTTT
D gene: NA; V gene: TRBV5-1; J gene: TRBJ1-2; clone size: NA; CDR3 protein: CASSWGLAGTAPDTF; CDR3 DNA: TGCGCCAGCAGCTGGGGACTAGCGGGGACCGCGCCCGACACCTTC
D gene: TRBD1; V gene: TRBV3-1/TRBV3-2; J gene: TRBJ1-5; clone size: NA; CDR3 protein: CASSDRTGFAF; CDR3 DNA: TGTGCCAGCAGCGATCGGACAGGTTTCGCTTTT
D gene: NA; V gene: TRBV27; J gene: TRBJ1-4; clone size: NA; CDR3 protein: CASSPTNKGTNEKLFF; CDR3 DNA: TGTGCCAGCAGTCCGACAAATAAGGGTACTAATGAAAAACTGTTTTTT
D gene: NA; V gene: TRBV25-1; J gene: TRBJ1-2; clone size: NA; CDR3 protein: CASSAPGFRGYTF; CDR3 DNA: TGTGCCAGCAGTGCTCCAGGGTTCAGAGGCTACACCTTC
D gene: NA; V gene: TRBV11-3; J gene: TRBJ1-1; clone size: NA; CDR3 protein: CASRPTGKEEKENTEAFF; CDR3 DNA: TGTGCCAGCAGGCCGACAGGTAAGGAGGAGAAGGAAAACACTGAAGCTTTCTTT
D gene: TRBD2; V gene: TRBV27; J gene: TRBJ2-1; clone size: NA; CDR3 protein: CASSSGLAGLGNEQFF; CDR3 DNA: TGTGCCAGCAGTTCGGGACTAGCGGGATTAGGAAATGAGCAGTTCTTC
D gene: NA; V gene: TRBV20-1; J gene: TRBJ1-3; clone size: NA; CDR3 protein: CSASPRANTIYF; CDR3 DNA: TGCAGTGCTAGTCCCAGGGCCAACACCATATATTTT
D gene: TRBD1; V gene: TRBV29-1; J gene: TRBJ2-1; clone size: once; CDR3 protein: CSANRGPYNEQFF; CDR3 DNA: TGCAGCGCTAACAGGGGGCCCTACAATGAGCAGTTCTTC
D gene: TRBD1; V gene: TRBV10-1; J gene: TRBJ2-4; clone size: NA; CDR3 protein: CASSRIGTGVIGNIQYF; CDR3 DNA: TGCGCCAGCAGCCGTATCGGGACAGGGGTGATAGGAAACATTCAGTACTTC
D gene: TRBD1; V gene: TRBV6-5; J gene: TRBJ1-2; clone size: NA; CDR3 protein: CASRAQGVYGYTF; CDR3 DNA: TGTGCCAGCAGGGCACAGGGGGTCTATGGCTACACCTTC
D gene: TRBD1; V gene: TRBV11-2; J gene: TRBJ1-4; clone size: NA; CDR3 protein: CASSLPRQGRGEKLFF; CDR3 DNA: TGTGCCAGCAGCTTACCCAGACAGGGTCGTGGCGAAAAACTGTTTTTT
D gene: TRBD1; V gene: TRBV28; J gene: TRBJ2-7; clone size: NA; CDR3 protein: CAVGQGSYEQYF; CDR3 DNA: TGTGCAGTGGGACAGGGATCCTACGAGCAGTACTTC
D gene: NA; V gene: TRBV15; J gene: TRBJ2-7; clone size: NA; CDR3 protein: CATSRKTVFNEQYF; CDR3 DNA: TGTGCCACCAGCAGAAAGACAGTGTTCAACGAGCAGTACTTC
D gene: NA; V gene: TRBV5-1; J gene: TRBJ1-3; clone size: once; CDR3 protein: CASSLSGQLFDSGNTIYF; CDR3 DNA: TGCGCCAGCAGCTTGTCGGGACAACTTTTCGACTCTGGAAACACCATATATTTT
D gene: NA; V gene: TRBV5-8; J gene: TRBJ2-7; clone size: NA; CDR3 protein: CASSLYNRVYEQYF; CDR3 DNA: TGTGCCAGCAGCTTGTACAACAGGGTCTACGAGCAGTACTTC
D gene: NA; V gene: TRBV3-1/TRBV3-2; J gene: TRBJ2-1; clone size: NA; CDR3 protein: CASSQEATSFYNEQFF; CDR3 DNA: TGTGCCAGCAGCCAAGAGGCTACCTCATTCTACAATGAGCAGTTCTTC